This T cell receptor (beta chain) was documented in a study of T-cell memory formation after mild COVID-19. Germline CDR1 is SGHAT and CDR2 is FQNNGV. V shed 5 bases and J 7 bases; nucleotides not matched to a gene: 7. This CDR3 comprises 13 residues. A remark on this clonotype: The antigen remains unidentified.

One entry per CDR3 protein, called by TCRdb with MiXCR from the 5' RACE reads. This table holds roughly 600,000 distinct CDR3 sequences, roughly 18% found once. Study results and caveats: Contracting CD4+ clones sat mainly in CM and EM; CD8+ in EMRA.

Sequenced: PBMCs or a T cell subset sorted from them (not recorded which). The chain has TRBV11-2 and TRBJ2-5, with TRBD2 identical over 7 bases. The receptor comes from an adult woman who had mild COVID-19 (a few samples of this study predate the infection). Cell type and time point are not known. CDR3 region: CASSGGEVGTQYF. In nucleotides, the CDR3 is TGTGCCAGCAGCGGGGGGGAAGTCGGGACCCAGTACTTC.